These 28 T cell receptor beta chains came from one sample sequenced in a study of Graves' ophthalmopathy and Graves' hyperthyroidism. The authors amplified TCR beta CDR3 regions from RNA transcripts. First-round RT-PCR with HTBI primers preceded a second-round multiplex PCR. A single record per CDR3 protein comes from TCRdb applying MiXCR to the multiplex PCR reads. The sample shows about 660,000 distinct CDR3 sequences, about 41% of them seen only once. The source material was peripheral blood. Receptors were obtained from an adult man with Graves' ophthalmopathy.

Only a few counts were recorded for this clonotype. The chain carries TRBV7-8 and TRBJ2-7, with 8 bases identical to TRBD1. V was pared by 1 base and J by 0 bases, with 8 bases of the junction left unmatched. Germline V gives CDR1 SGHVS, CDR2 FQNEAQ. This CDR3 spans 17 amino acids. The CDR3 loop is CASSLGLRTGISYEQYF. In DNA, the CDR3 is TGTGCCAGCAGCTTAGGGTTGAGGACAGGGATCTCCTACGAGCAGTACTTC.

In regard to this clonotype: This may arise from a read error, as a much more abundant clone is one base away. V and J are TRBV12-3 or TRBV12-4 and TRBJ2-5, with D perhaps assigned TRBD1 or TRBD2 (5 bases each). Between the trimmed V and J ends, which lost 3 bases and 1 base, there was a span of 15 bases. The CDR3 covers 16 residues. The CDR3 is CASSLSGTECQETQYF. The CDR3 nucleotides read TGTGCCAGCAGTTTGTCCGGGACGGAGTGCCAAGAGACCCAGTACTTC.

This clonotype was seen a few times. The chain combines TRBV3-1 with TRBJ1-5; 8 nucleotides match TRBD1. The V and J ends lost 6 bases and 6 bases, in that order; junction bases with no gene match: 7. The germline gives CDR1 LGHDT, CDR2 YNNKEL (reference sequence). The length of the CDR3 is 14 residues. The CDR3 DNA reads as TGTGCCAGCAGTACAACAGGGGGGATTCAGCCCCAGCATTTT. Translation gives CASSTTGGIQPQHF.

This chain uses TRBV19 with TRBJ2-7; TRBD2 aligns across 10 bases. The length of the CDR3 is 16 residues. V lost 2 bases, J lost 7 bases, and 11 bases stayed unmatched. The germline CDR1 and CDR2 sequences are LNHDA and SQIVND (reference sequence). This CDR3 reads CASSISSGSPTGEQYF. CDR3 bases: TGTGCCAGTAGTATATCTAGCGGGAGTCCGACAGGGGAGCAGTACTTC. The full variable domain, with the rest looked up from reference TRBV19 and TRBJ2-7, is DGGITQSPKYLFRKEGQNVTLSCEQNLNHDAMYWYRQDPGQGLRLIYYSQIVNDFQKGDIAEGYSVSREKKESFPLTVTSAQKNPTAFYLCASSISSGSPTGEQYFGPGTRLTVT.

This clonotype was seen ten or more times. The chain couples TRBV7-9 to TRBJ2-5; D may be TRBD2 (6 bases). V lost 5 bases, J lost 3 bases, and 13 bases lay in between. Germline loops: CDR1 SEHNR, CDR2 FQNEAQ (reference sequence). This CDR3 region has 14 residues. CDR3 sequence reads: CASSPAGTEETQYF. CDR3 nucleotide sequence: TGTGCCAGCAGCCCCGCAGGGACTGAAGAGACCCAGTACTTC.

The gene calls are TRBV6-4 and TRBJ1-1, with D possibly matching TRBD1 (5 bases). The length of the CDR3 is 13 residues. In germline, CDR1 is MRHNA, CDR2 SNTAGT. V was shortened by 8 bases and J by 8 bases, with 18 bases between the two germline ends. The chain's CDR3 is CASGVSSGGEAFF. For the CDR3, the DNA is TGTGCCAGCGGTGTCTCCTCGGGGGGGGAAGCTTTCTTT.

This clonotype has a single count. CDR3 amino acids: CASSQFATGTGETQYF. The CDR3, as DNA: TGTGCCAGCAGCCAATTCGCCACGGGGACAGGGGAGACCCAGTACTTC. The chain couples TRBV2 to TRBJ2-5; 9 bases map to TRBD1. This CDR3 contains 16 residues. After removal of 6 bases from V and 5 bases from J, the junction contained 13 bases not matched to a gene. Germline values: CDR1 SNHLY, CDR2 FYNNEI. The whole variable domain, remainder taken from reference TRBV2 and TRBJ2-5, is EPEVTQTPSHQVTQMGQEVILRCVPISNHLYFYWYRQILGQKVEFLVSFYNNEISEKSEIFDDQFSVERPDGSNFTLKIRSTKLEDSAMYFCASSQFATGTGETQYFGPGTRLLVL.

This clonotype was observed many times. The junction shows a germline mismatch at one end, possibly a read error. The DNA for the CDR3 is TGTGCCAGCAGTCCGACAGGCTCCTACGAGCAGTACTTC. This encodes CASSPTGSYEQYF. V is TRBV5-1 and J is TRBJ2-7; weak D call: TRBD1 (6 bases). The CDR3 contains 13 residues. Germline-derived CDR1 and CDR2 are SGHRS and YFSETQ.

Only one count was recorded for this clonotype. The V gene is TRBV2, the J gene TRBJ2-7, with 9 bases lining up with TRBD1. Trimming removed 7 bases from V and 2 bases from J; junction bases left unmatched: 6. Germline-derived CDR1 and CDR2 are SNHLY and FYNNEI. The CDR3 runs 14 residues. CDR3 sequence reads: CASTGQGRPYEQYF. CDR3 in DNA: TGTGCCAGCACCGGACAGGGGCGCCCCTACGAGCAGTACTTC.

This clonotype was counted a few times. The V and J genes are TRBV12-3 or TRBV12-4 and TRBJ2-7; D might be TRBD1 (6 bases). The CDR3 extends over 16 amino acids. The V end lost 6 bases, the J end lost 0 bases, and 18 bases lay between the germline ends. For the CDR3, the DNA is TGTGCCAGCAGCTTAACAGGGCAAGCCCGCTCCTACGAGCAGTACTTC. Protein product: CASSLTGQARSYEQYF.

The CDR3 reads CASTSRGVWEKLFF. The CDR3 DNA sequence: TGTGCCAGCACTTCCAGGGGCGTTTGGGAAAAACTGTTTTTT. The rearrangement links TRBV13 to TRBJ1-4; D perhaps matches TRBD1 (6 bases). The V and J ends lost 7 bases and 8 bases respectively, with 17 bases between them. CDR3 length equals 14 residues. Germline CDR1 is PRHDT and CDR2 is FYEKMQ (reference sequence).

CDR3 in amino acids: CATSRAAGRETQYF. The CDR3 region has the DNA TGTGCCACCAGCAGAGCGGCCGGACGAGAGACCCAGTACTTC. The chain joins TRBV15 to TRBJ2-5; D is uncertain. The CDR3 is made up of 14 amino acids. V was shortened by 1 base and J by 4 bases, with 10 bases between the two germline ends. Germline lookup yields CDR1 LNHNV and CDR2 YYDKDF (reference sequence).

V and J are TRBV7-2 and TRBJ2-3; TRBD2 is a possible D gene (6 bases). Germline-derived CDR1 and CDR2 are SGHTA and FQGNSA. CDR3 length equals 18 residues. V dropped 1 base and J dropped 0 bases, with 17 bases sitting between them. The chain's CDR3 is CASSLVLSRGFSTDTQYF. The CDR3 coding sequence is TGTGCCAGCAGCTTAGTCTTGTCGCGGGGTTTTAGCACAGATACGCAGTATTTT. Drawing the rest from reference TRBV7-2 and TRBJ2-3, the complete variable domain is GAGVSQSPSNKVTEKGKDVELRCDPISGHTALYWYRQSLGQGLEFLIYFQGNSAPDKSGLPSDRFSAERTGGSVSTLTIQRTQQEDSAVYLCASSLVLSRGFSTDTQYFGPGTRLTVL.

This clonotype has only a few counts. The gene calls are TRBV4-1 and TRBJ1-4; D unresolved. The CDR3 covers 15 residues. V gave up 6 bases and J gave up 6 bases, with 17 bases separating them. CDR1 is MGHRA and CDR2 is YSYEKL in the germline V gene. The CDR3, as DNA: TGCGCCAGCAGTCCGGTGTGGACGGCAGATGAAAAACTGTTTTTT. This encodes CASSPVWTADEKLFF.

The sample holds one count of this clonotype. V gene TRBV2 combines with J gene TRBJ1-2; 8 bases match TRBD1. V was pared by 6 bases and J by 8 bases, with 20 bases of the junction left unmatched. In germline, CDR1 is SNHLY, CDR2 FYNNEI. The length of the CDR3 is 17 residues. The CDR3 DNA sequence: TGTGCCAGCAGCCAAGATTGGACAGGGAGGTTGACTCGGGGCTACACCTTC. As protein: CASSQDWTGRLTRGYTF.

This clonotype was seen at least ten times. This chain joins TRBV25-1 and TRBJ2-4; 14 positions match TRBD2. The CDR3 sequence is 18 residues long. The V gene end was trimmed by 3 bases and the J gene end by 8 bases; junction bases not matched to a gene: 12. Germline V gene sequence: CDR1 MGHDK, CDR2 SYGVNS. As DNA, the CDR3 is TGTGCCAGCAGTGACGAAGGACTAGCGGGAGGCGGGAAAGACATTCAGTACTTC. Encoded protein: CASSDEGLAGGGKDIQYF.

This clonotype was counted between two and nine times. This chain uses TRBV25-1 with TRBJ2-1; a possible D gene is TRBD1 (6 bases). Germline values: CDR1 MGHDK, CDR2 SYGVNS. The CDR3 has 13 residues. V was clipped by 7 bases and J by 4 bases, with 11 bases between them. CDR3 loop: CASMDRAYNEQFF. CDR3 sequence (DNA): TGTGCCAGCATGGACAGAGCTTACAATGAGCAGTTCTTC.

This clonotype has a count of ten or more. An end of the junction does not agree with germline; a read error may underlie this. CDR3 bases: TGCGCCAGCAGGACACAGGGCTACGAGCAGTACTTC. This codes for CASRTQGYEQYF. This chain uses TRBV6-6 with TRBJ2-7, with D tentatively TRBD1 (6 bases). This CDR3 is 12 amino acids long. Per the germline V gene, CDR1 is MNHNY and CDR2 is SVGAGI (reference sequence).

This clonotype was detected many times. The chain joins TRBV2 to TRBJ2-6, with D perhaps given as TRBD1 or TRBD2 (5 bases each). Between the trimmed V and J ends, which lost 8 bases and 4 bases, there was a span of 9 bases. Per germline, CDR1 SNHLY and CDR2 FYNNEI. This CDR3 is built from 13 residues. In DNA form, the CDR3 reads TGTGCCAGCGACGGGACGGGGGCCAACGTCCTGACTTTC. Translating it yields CASDGTGANVLTF.

At least ten counts were recorded for this clonotype. V and J are TRBV20-1 and TRBJ1-2, with TRBD1 matching 8 bases. J gave up 0 bases and V 1 base, and 4 bases lay outside the gene matches. Per the germline V gene, CDR1 is DFQATT and CDR2 is SNEGSKA (reference sequence). This CDR3 is 15 amino acids long. CDR3 coding DNA: TGCAGTGCTAGAGGGGGGGACAGGACTAACTATGGCTACACCTTC. It specifies CSARGGDRTNYGYTF.

V is TRBV10-3 and J is TRBJ2-5; TRBD1 agrees at 9 bases. CDR1 and CDR2 (germline): ENHRY, SYGVKD. This CDR3 has 14 residues. V lost 10 bases to trimming and J lost 4 bases; unmatched junction nucleotides: 10. The DNA of the CDR3 is TGTGCCACCATTTTGGGACAGGGTCGAGAGACCCAGTACTTC. Its translation is CATILGQGRETQYF.

There are many counts of this clonotype. The rearrangement joins TRBV7-8 to TRBJ1-6; D gene ambiguous. The CDR3 has 14 residues. Trimming left V 5 bases short and J 1 base short, with 6 bases between. The germline V gene encodes CDR1 SGHVS and CDR2 FQNEAQ. CDR3 sequence reads: CASSRDSYNSPLHF. DNA for the CDR3: TGTGCCAGCAGCAGGGATTCCTATAATTCACCCCTCCACTTT.

For this clonotype: The junction departs from the called germline gene at one end, perhaps through a read error. The gene calls are TRBV7-9 and TRBJ2-7, with 7 bases aligning to TRBD1. Germline V gene data show CDR1 as SEHNR and CDR2 as FQNEAQ (reference sequence). The CDR3 covers 15 residues. DNA of the CDR3: TGTGCCAGTAGCTTAACCGGGACAGACTCCTACGAGCAGTACTTC. This translates into CASSLTGTDSYEQYF. The variable domain in full, with the rest retrieved from reference TRBV7-9 and TRBJ2-7, is DTGVSQNPRHKITKRGQNVTFRCDPISEHNRLYWYRQTLGQGPEFLTYFQNEAQLEKSRLLSDRFSAERPKGSFSTLEIQRTEQGDSAMYLCASSLTGTDSYEQYFGPGTRLTVT.

The chain recombines TRBV4-3 with TRBJ1-1; 7 bases map to TRBD1. From germline, CDR1 is LGHNA and CDR2 YSLEER. With 1 base clipped from V and 5 bases from J, the junction kept 7 bases outside the gene matches. The CDR3 length is 15 residues. The DNA of the CDR3 is TGCGCCAGCAGCCAAGCCTCGGCAGGGGGAACTGAAGCTTTCTTT. Amino acids: CASSQASAGGTEAFF.

This clonotype was counted at least ten times. A much larger clone differs from this one at a single base, so this may be a read error. This sequence joins TRBV29-1 and TRBJ1-1; D unresolved. V was clipped by 4 bases and J by 6 bases, with 15 bases between them. From germline, CDR1 is SQVTM and CDR2 ANQGSEA. CDR3 length: 13 amino acids. In DNA form, the CDR3 reads TGCAGCGTTGTTCAGGACGAGGCCGCTGAAGCTTTCTTT. This translates into CSVVQDEAAEAFF.

This clonotype was found once. The CDR3 carries no conserved terminal phenylalanine or tryptophan, so it likely arises from a read error. V is TRBV5-6 and J is TRBJ1-5; possibly TRBD1 for D (6 bases). With 6 bases removed from V and 7 bases from J, the gap between germline ends came to 23 bases. CDR1 is SGHDT, CDR2 YYEEEE, per germline. The CDR3 extends over 16 amino acids. The CDR3 is CASTLSTGGPVQPQHL. Written as DNA, the CDR3 is TGTGCCAGCACCCTATCCACCGGGGGGCCAGTGCAGCCCCAGCATCTT.

V is TRBV9 and J is TRBJ1-6; D might be TRBD1 (5 bases). The germline gives CDR1 SGDLS, CDR2 YYNGEE. V was pared by 4 bases and J by 7 bases, with 12 bases between. The CDR3 has 14 amino acids. CDR3 coding DNA: TGTGCCAGCAGCTTTGGGACCGTCAATTCACCCCTCCACTTT. Protein: CASSFGTVNSPLHF.

The sample holds many counts of this clonotype. This chain joins TRBV9 and TRBJ1-5; unclear D gene. Germline CDR1 SGDLS, CDR2 YYNGEE. The V and J ends lost 0 bases and 1 base respectively, with 2 bases between them. This CDR3 is built from 13 residues. The CDR3 DNA is TGTGCCAGCAGCGTAGCGAGCAATCAGCCCCAGCATTTT. Its protein is CASSVASNQPQHF.